The 16 T cell receptor beta chains below were found in one sample sequenced in a study of T cells in tumors after PD-1 blockade. Only in-frame clones appear in the TCRdb table, and some are missing; sequencing was by immunoSEQ multiplex PCR. This table holds nearly 25,000 clones, 65% to 85% found once. This specimen consisted of PBMCs, obtained after anti-PD-1 treatment. The source of these receptors is a human donor with basal cell carcinoma.

The chain joins TRBV6-4 to TRBJ2-6; D is possibly TRBD1 or TRBD2 (5 bases each). V lost 5 bases, J lost 4 bases, and 9 bases lay in between. Germline V CDR1 and CDR2: MRHNA, SNTAGT. The CDR3 contains 14 residues. As DNA, the CDR3 is TGTGCCAGCAGTACTGGGGACGGGGCCAACGTCCTGACTTTC. Its protein is CASSTGDGANVLTF.

In its sample, this clone was seen a few times. The J gene is TRBJ2-1, the V gene TRBV3-1 (or the pseudogene TRBV3-2); perhaps TRBD2 as D (6 bases). Deletions cut 5 bases from V and 16 bases from J, with 24 bases between. Germline V gives CDR1 LGHDT, CDR2 YNNKEL (reference sequence). The CDR3 consists of 14 residues. The CDR3 is CASSTRDSISVEFF. The CDR3 bases are TGTGCCAGCAGCACCCGGGACTCCATCTCCGTAGAATTCTTC.

This chain uses TRBV6-2 or TRBV6-3 with TRBJ1-5; no clear D gene. The CDR3 totals 14 residues. Germline values: CDR1 MNHEY, CDR2 SVGEGT. Trimming stripped 2 bases from V and 4 bases from J, with 9 bases between. This CDR3 is CASSYLTENQPQHF. The CDR3 DNA reads TGTGCCAGCAGTTACCTAACAGAAAATCAGCCCCAGCATTTT.

This clone was counted only a few times. The rearrangement uses TRBV7-9 and TRBJ1-6; a weak D match, TRBD1 (5 bases). Germline lookup yields CDR1 SEHNR and CDR2 FQNEAQ (reference sequence). Deletions cut 3 bases from V and 8 bases from J, with 20 bases between. The CDR3 runs 17 residues. The CDR3 nucleotides are TGTGCCAGCAGCTTCGGGACTATGGGGGTAGGGGATTCACCCCTCCACTTT. Its protein product is CASSFGTMGVGDSPLHF.

This clone was detected once. This rearrangement joins TRBV5-8 to TRBJ2-3; the D gene is possibly TRBD2 (6 bases). The CDR3 consists of 14 residues. The V gene's germline CDR1 is SGHTS and CDR2 YDEGEE. Trimming stripped 0 bases from V and 1 base from J, with 6 bases between. The CDR3 DNA reads TGTGCCAGCAGCTTGGGACTAGGCACAGATACGCAGTATTTT. Residues: CASSLGLGTDTQYF.

V and J are TRBV19 and TRBJ2-1; 13 bases map to TRBD2. The V segment lost 7 bases and the J segment 0 bases; nucleotides outside the gene matches: 15. Germline assignment: CDR1 LNHDA and CDR2 SQIVND (reference sequence). The CDR3 covers 20 residues. The CDR3 DNA follows: TGTGCCAGTACCCCATATAGGGGGACTAGCGGGATCAGCTCCTACAATGAGCAGTTCTTC. As protein: CASTPYRGTSGISSYNEQFF.

This clone was detected a few times. The chain recombines TRBV19 with TRBJ1-5; D may be TRBD1 (5 bases). The germline V gene encodes CDR1 LNHDA and CDR2 SQIVND (reference sequence). The germline V and J ends were trimmed by 7 bases and 8 bases, with 18 bases remaining between them. This CDR3 spans 14 amino acids. The CDR3 loop is CASTEGRGREPQHF. The CDR3 DNA sequence: TGTGCCAGTACCGAAGGGAGGGGCCGGGAGCCCCAGCATTTT.

This rearrangement joins TRBV25-1 to TRBJ1-4, with unresolved D. The V and J ends lost 4 bases and 0 bases respectively, with 15 bases between them. The CDR3 extends over 17 amino acids. Per the germline V gene, CDR1 is MGHDK and CDR2 is SYGVNS. The CDR3 loop is CASSGGMAFATNEKLFF. CDR3 nucleotides: TGTGCCAGCAGTGGGGGAATGGCCTTTGCAACTAATGAAAAACTGTTTTTT.

There are a few counts of this clone. V gene TRBV9 combines with J gene TRBJ1-1; D is perhaps TRBD1 (5 bases). The germline V and J ends were trimmed by 4 bases and 1 base, with 8 bases remaining between them. CDR1 is SGDLS and CDR2 is YYNGEE in the germline V gene. The CDR3 totals 13 residues. CDR3 nucleotides: TGTGCCAGCAGCTACGGGGGGAACACTGAAGCTTTCTTT. The encoded protein is CASSYGGNTEAFF.

J is TRBJ2-1 and V is TRBV9; 10 nucleotides align to TRBD2. The CDR3 has 15 residues. V shed 3 bases, J shed 8 bases, and the junction held 8 bases outside the gene matches. CDR1 and CDR2 from the germline V gene are SGDLS and YYNGEE. CDR3 in amino acids: CASSEAGGRVYEQFF. In DNA, the CDR3 is TGTGCCAGCAGCGAAGCGGGGGGGCGGGTCTATGAGCAGTTCTTC.

This sequence joins TRBV30 and TRBJ1-2, with D possibly matching TRBD1 (5 bases). CDR3 length: 13 amino acids. Trimming took off 0 bases at V and 3 bases at J, with 8 bases between the two ends. Germline V gene data show CDR1 as GTSNPN and CDR2 as SVGIG (reference sequence). The CDR3 bases are TGTGCCTGGAGTGTACAGGCAGACTATGGCTACACCTTC. Translated, it gives CAWSVQADYGYTF.

V is TRBV5-1 and J is TRBJ1-1, with TRBD1 identical over 7 bases. The CDR3 is 12 amino acids. With V trimmed by 0 bases and J by 9 bases, 2 bases remained unmatched. Germline CDR1 and CDR2: SGHRS and YFSETQ. In DNA form, the CDR3 reads TGCGCCAGCAGCTTGGCACAGGGGAAAGCTTTCTTT. It is translated as CASSLAQGKAFF.

The chain joins TRBV16 to TRBJ1-2; D might be TRBD1 (6 bases). The CDR3 length is 13 residues. Looked up from germline, CDR1 is KGHSY and CDR2 is FQNENV. Trimming cost V 4 bases and J 6 bases, with 12 bases left between them. CDR3 DNA sequence: TGTGCCAGCAGCCGCGGGACATTAGATGGCTACACCTTC. Its translation is CASSRGTLDGYTF.

The chain is built from TRBV2 and TRBJ1-2, with TRBD1 matching over 7 bases. Looked up from germline, CDR1 is SNHLY and CDR2 is FYNNEI. This CDR3 is 13 amino acids long. The V and J ends lost 6 bases and 6 bases, in that order; junction bases with no gene match: 7. CDR3 bases: TGTGCCAGCAGCTTCGACAGGGAGGATGGCTACACCTTC. Its translation: CASSFDREDGYTF.

The CDR3 loop reads CASSAQSGQYEQYF. CDR3 bases: TGTGCCAGCAGCGCCCAGAGTGGACAGTACGAGCAGTACTTC. The chain couples TRBV11-1 to TRBJ2-7; weak D call: TRBD1 (6 bases). V lost 5 bases, J lost 4 bases, and 15 bases lay in between. The length of the CDR3 is 14 residues. The germline V gene has CDR1 SGHAT and CDR2 FQDESV (reference sequence).

The CDR3 protein is CASRRTEVGTQYF. CDR3 sequence (DNA): TGTGCCAGCAGGCGGACCGAGGTGGGGACCCAGTACTTC. The rearrangement uses TRBV12-3 or TRBV12-4 and TRBJ2-5; no clear D. V lost 6 bases and J lost 7, with 15 bases in between. This CDR3 spans 13 amino acids.